The 23 T cell receptor beta chains given below trace back to one sample, sequenced in a study of shared clonotypes between healthy human individuals. Clones were read by immunoSEQ multiplex PCR, and TCRdb kept only the in-frame ones, dropping some. Of under 1,100,000 clones listed, roughly 75% are singletons. Sequencing was performed on memory CD4+ T cells sorted from blood. Subset meaning: CD45RA-negative fraction. The source of these receptors is a man between 18 and 29 years old in good health.

The chain links TRBV7-9 to TRBJ2-5; weak D call: TRBD2 (5 bases). V lost 5 bases to trimming and J lost 1 base, with 17 bases between them. The CDR3 is made up of 16 amino acids. The germline V gene has CDR1 SEHNR and CDR2 FQNEAQ (reference sequence). The chain's CDR3 is CASSPGVSGSQETQYF. CDR3 in DNA: TGTGCCAGCAGCCCCGGGGTCAGTGGGAGCCAAGAGACCCAGTACTTC.

This clone turned up a few times. This chain uses TRBV7-6 with TRBJ2-1; perhaps TRBD1 as D (5 bases). This CDR3 region has 16 residues. Germline lookup yields CDR1 SGHVS and CDR2 FNYEAQ. V lost 0 bases and J 7 bases, leaving 16 bases between the germline ends. The CDR3, as DNA: TGTGCCAGCAGCTTAGCGGCTGGGGCCATTTGGAATGAGCAGTTCTTC. This encodes CASSLAAGAIWNEQFF.

V usage is TRBV11-3 and J usage is TRBJ1-4, with D possibly matching TRBD1 (5 bases). The V end lost 0 bases, the J end lost 2 bases, and 10 bases lay between the germline ends. The CDR3 extends over 16 amino acids. Germline loops: CDR1 SGHNT, CDR2 YENEEA. The CDR3 reads CASSLEMEGTNEKLFF. The CDR3 DNA follows: TGTGCCAGCAGCTTAGAGATGGAGGGGACTAATGAAAAACTGTTTTTT.

The genes are TRBV2 and TRBJ2-3; 10 positions match TRBD1. The CDR3 is 16 amino acids. Germline loops: CDR1 SNHLY, CDR2 FYNNEI. J lost 0 bases, V lost 6 bases, and 6 bases had no gene match. CDR3 sequence: CASRLPGQGSTDTQYF. CDR3 bases: TGTGCCAGCAGATTACCGGGACAGGGGAGCACAGATACGCAGTATTTT. Combining the CDR3 with reference TRBV2 and TRBJ2-3 gives the whole variable domain EPEVTQTPSHQVTQMGQEVILRCVPISNHLYFYWYRQILGQKVEFLVSFYNNEISEKSEIFDDQFSVERPDGSNFTLKIRSTKLEDSAMYFCASRLPGQGSTDTQYFGPGTRLTVL.

The rearrangement joins TRBV10-3 to TRBJ1-2; 8 nucleotides match TRBD1. Germline CDR1 and CDR2: ENHRY and SYGVKD. There are 14 residues in the CDR3. V was clipped by 5 bases and J by 7 bases; unmatched bases: 9. CDR3 amino acids: CAISSFDRGGGYTF. CDR3 coding DNA: TGTGCCATCAGTAGTTTTGACAGGGGTGGTGGCTACACCTTC.

V and J are TRBV13 and TRBJ2-7, with 7 positions matching TRBD2. In germline, CDR1 is PRHDT, CDR2 FYEKMQ (reference sequence). The CDR3 runs 15 residues. V gave up 1 base and J gave up 7 bases; unmatched junction bases: 10. CDR3 nucleotides: TGTGCCAGCAGCTTAGAGGGAGGGATCCCCCCTGAGCAGTACTTC. It codes for CASSLEGGIPPEQYF.

Only one count was recorded for this clone. The chain combines TRBV6-1 with TRBJ1-6; TRBD1 matches 7 bases. Germline CDR1 MNHNS, CDR2 SASEGT. The ends lost 4 bases at V and 9 bases at J; junction bases unmatched: 6. The CDR3 totals 14 residues. The CDR3 DNA reads as TGTGCCAGCAGTGCGACAGGGACCACTTCACCCCTCCACTTT. Its protein product is CASSATGTTSPLHF.

This clone was observed a few times. V gene TRBV19 combines with J gene TRBJ1-3; D unclear. Germline CDR1 reads LNHDA; CDR2 reads SQIVND (reference sequence). Trimming removed 8 bases from V and 0 bases from J, with 14 bases in between. This CDR3 contains 15 residues. This chain's CDR3 is CASQGGVNSGNTIYF. As DNA, the CDR3 is TGTGCCAGTCAAGGCGGGGTGAACTCTGGAAACACCATATATTTT. The complete variable domain, with remaining parts taken from reference TRBV19 and TRBJ1-3, reads DGGITQSPKYLFRKEGQNVTLSCEQNLNHDAMYWYRQDPGQGLRLIYYSQIVNDFQKGDIAEGYSVSREKKESFPLTVTSAQKNPTAFYLCASQGGVNSGNTIYFGEGSWLTVV.

The chain combines TRBV7-8 with TRBJ2-7; a possible D gene is TRBD2 (5 bases). Germline V gives CDR1 SGHVS, CDR2 FQNEAQ. The CDR3 runs 14 residues. Trimming took off 3 bases at V and 7 bases at J, with 16 bases between the two ends. Written as DNA, the CDR3 is TGTGCCAGCAGCTTCGCGGGCCTTGCGAGGGAGCAGTACTTC. Its protein product is CASSFAGLAREQYF.

The rearrangement uses TRBV11-2 and TRBJ2-7, with TRBD1 matching 8 bases. Germline CDR1 and CDR2: SGHAT and FQNNGV. The V gene end was trimmed by 1 base and the J gene end by 2 bases; junction bases not matched to a gene: 7. The CDR3 runs to 16 residues. Here the CDR3 reads CASSLGSGTGTYEQYF. CDR3 coding DNA: TGTGCCAGCAGCTTAGGCTCGGGGACAGGTACCTACGAGCAGTACTTC.

The J gene is TRBJ2-1, the V gene TRBV28; 7 positions agree with TRBD2. Trimming at V came to 6 bases and at J to 6 bases, leaving 8 bases not matched to a gene. The CDR3 is 14 residues long. The germline gives CDR1 MDHEN, CDR2 SYDVKM. The CDR3 here is CASSSGLGVNEQFF. The DNA for the CDR3 is TGTGCCAGCAGCTCTGGACTAGGTGTCAATGAGCAGTTCTTC.

The chain has TRBV6-1 and TRBJ2-7; maybe TRBD1 (6 bases). Germline V gene lookup returns CDR1 MNHNS and CDR2 SASEGT. The CDR3 is made up of 13 amino acids. Trimming removed 7 bases at V and 1 base at J, with 11 bases between. This CDR3 is CASTPQGSYEQYF. The DNA of the CDR3 is TGTGCCAGCACCCCACAGGGTTCCTACGAGCAGTACTTC.

The chain carries TRBV4-3 and TRBJ2-4, with D tentatively TRBD2 (7 bases). The CDR3 runs 14 residues. Trimming took off 1 base at V and 7 bases at J, with 11 bases between the two ends. From germline, CDR1 is LGHNA and CDR2 YSLEER. The CDR3 is CASSQGGGNNIQYF. The CDR3 DNA reads as TGCGCCAGCAGCCAAGGGGGGGGCAATAACATTCAGTACTTC.

The CDR3 coding sequence is TGTGCCAGCAGCTTAAACAGCGGGAGGCCATTGGAGCAGTACTTC. Residues: CASSLNSGRPLEQYF. The J gene is TRBJ2-7, the V gene TRBV7-2; TRBD2 matches 9 bases. The CDR3 extends over 15 amino acids. Germline-derived CDR1 and CDR2 are SGHTA and FQGNSA. V was clipped by 2 bases and J by 7 bases; unmatched bases: 9.

This chain uses TRBV15 with TRBJ2-1, with 13 positions matching TRBD2. The CDR3 contains 17 residues. The germline V gene encodes CDR1 LNHNV and CDR2 YYDKDF (reference sequence). Germline trimming cut 0 bases from V and 8 bases from J; bases unmatched to any gene: 7. CDR3 sequence: CATSRDGTSGKGDEQFF. In DNA form, the CDR3 reads TGTGCCACCAGCAGAGATGGGACTAGCGGGAAGGGCGATGAGCAGTTCTTC. The entire variable domain, with the rest obtained from reference TRBV15 and TRBJ2-1, is as follows: DAMVIQNPRYQVTQFGKPVTLSCSQTLNHNVMYWYQQKSSQAPKLLFHYYDKDFNNEADTPDNFQSRRPNTSFCFLDIRSPGLGDTAMYLCATSRDGTSGKGDEQFFGPGTRLTVL.

The chain combines TRBV19 with TRBJ2-1, with 11 bases aligning to TRBD1. The CDR3 totals 14 residues. Looked up from germline, CDR1 is LNHDA and CDR2 is SQIVND (reference sequence). J lost 7 bases, V lost 6 bases, and 5 bases had no gene match. CDR3 sequence (DNA): TGTGCCAGTAGAGGGACAGGGGGTGGTAATGAGCAGTTCTTC. Translation gives CASRGTGGGNEQFF.

The V gene is TRBV5-1, the J gene TRBJ1-2, with TRBD1 identical over 8 bases. Trimming removed 3 bases from V and 3 bases from J; junction bases left unmatched: 4. CDR1 SGHRS and CDR2 YFSETQ come from the germline V gene. There are 14 residues in the CDR3. This CDR3 reads CASSSGGLDYGYTF. The CDR3 DNA reads TGCGCCAGCAGCTCAGGGGGCTTGGACTATGGCTACACCTTC.

V usage is TRBV4-3 and J usage is TRBJ2-2; no firm D call. Germline lookup yields CDR1 LGHNA and CDR2 YSLEER. The CDR3 loop spans 16 amino acids. V shed 4 bases and J shed 4 bases, with 16 bases lying between them. The CDR3 here is CASSRELVFRTGELFF. The CDR3 DNA reads TGCGCCAGCAGCCGAGAACTGGTTTTTCGCACCGGGGAGCTGTTTTTT.

This clone was seen once. Other DNA sequences in this sample translate to the same CDR3. The CDR3 is CSVASGTGQETQYF. For the CDR3, the DNA is TGCAGCGTTGCCTCCGGGACAGGTCAAGAGACCCAGTACTTC. The rearrangement uses TRBV29-1 and TRBJ2-5; 8 bases line up with TRBD1. This CDR3 region has 14 residues. Germline CDR1 is SQVTM and CDR2 is ANQGSEA. Trimming cost V 4 bases and J 2 bases; bases outside gene matches: 6.

This clone was observed a handful of times. This chain connects TRBV4-3 to TRBJ1-1, with 8 bases lining up with TRBD1. The germline CDR1 and CDR2 sequences are LGHNA and YSLEER. The CDR3 length is 15 residues. V trimming: 4 bases; J trimming: 3 bases; junction bases outside the gene matches: 7. The CDR3 loop reads CASSPTGVVDTEAFF. As DNA, the CDR3 is TGCGCCAGCAGCCCGACAGGGGTTGTAGACACTGAAGCTTTCTTT.

V usage is TRBV10-1 and J usage is TRBJ1-5; D gene unclear. The CDR3 covers 18 residues. V shed 2 bases and J shed 4 bases, with 21 bases lying between them. The V gene's germline CDR1 is WNHNN and CDR2 SYGVQD (reference sequence). This chain's CDR3 is CASSEISWAEESNQPQHF. CDR3 coding DNA: TGCGCCAGCAGTGAGATTTCTTGGGCGGAAGAGTCTAATCAGCCCCAGCATTTT.

V is TRBV18 and J is TRBJ1-5, with D possibly TRBD1 on 6 matching bases. The CDR3 totals 14 residues. Trimming cost V 6 bases and J 7 bases, with 16 bases left between them. Germline values: CDR1 KGHSH, CDR2 LQKENI. The CDR3 DNA is TGTGCCAGCTCCGAGCAACAGGGAAACCAGCCCCAGCATTTT. The encoded protein is CASSEQQGNQPQHF.

The genes are TRBV5-1 and TRBJ2-1, with D possibly being TRBD1 or TRBD2 (7 bases each). CDR1 is SGHRS, CDR2 YFSETQ, per germline. V was shortened by 2 bases and J by 5 bases, with 11 bases between the two germline ends. The CDR3 has 14 residues. CDR3 protein: CASSFQGGNNEQFF. CDR3 in DNA: TGCGCCAGCAGCTTCCAGGGGGGGAACAATGAGCAGTTCTTC.